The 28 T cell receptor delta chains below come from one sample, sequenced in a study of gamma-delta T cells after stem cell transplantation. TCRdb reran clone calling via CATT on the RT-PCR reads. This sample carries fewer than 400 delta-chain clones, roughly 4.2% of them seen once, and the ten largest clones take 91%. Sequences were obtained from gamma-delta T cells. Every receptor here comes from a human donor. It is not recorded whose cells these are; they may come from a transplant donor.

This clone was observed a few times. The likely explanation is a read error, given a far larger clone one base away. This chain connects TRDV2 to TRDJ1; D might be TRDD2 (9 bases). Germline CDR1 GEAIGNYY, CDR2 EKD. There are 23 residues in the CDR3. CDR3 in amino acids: CACDTLSLPSYGVLGIHSDKLTF. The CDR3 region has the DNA TGTGCCTGTGACACCTTAAGTCTACCTTCCTACGGAGTTCTGGGGATACATAGCGATAAACTCACCTTT.

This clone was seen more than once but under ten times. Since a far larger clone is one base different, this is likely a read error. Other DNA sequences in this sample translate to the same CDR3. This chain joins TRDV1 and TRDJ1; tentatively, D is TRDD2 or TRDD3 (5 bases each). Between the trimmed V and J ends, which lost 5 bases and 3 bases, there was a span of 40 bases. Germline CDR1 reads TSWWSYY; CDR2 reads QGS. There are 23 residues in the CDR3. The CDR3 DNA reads TGTGCTCTTGGGCCATCTAAAGGCCCGTACCAGTGGGGCCCCTACCCGGTGTCCGATAAACTCATCTTT. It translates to CALGPSKGPYQWGPYPVSDKLIF.

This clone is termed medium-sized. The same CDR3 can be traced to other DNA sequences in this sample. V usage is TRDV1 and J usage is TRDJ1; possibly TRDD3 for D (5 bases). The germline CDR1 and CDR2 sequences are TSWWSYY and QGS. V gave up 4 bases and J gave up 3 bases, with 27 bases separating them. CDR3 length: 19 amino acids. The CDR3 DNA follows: TGTGCTCTTGGGGGATCTTCTTACGCCCTCTGGGTTTATTCCGATAAACTCATCTTT. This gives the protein CALGGSSYALWVYSDKLIF.

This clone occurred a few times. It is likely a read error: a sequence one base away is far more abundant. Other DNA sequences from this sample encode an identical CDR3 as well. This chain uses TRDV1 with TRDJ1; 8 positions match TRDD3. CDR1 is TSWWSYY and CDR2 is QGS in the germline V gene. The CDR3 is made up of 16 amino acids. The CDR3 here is CALGLTNRDTGLALIF. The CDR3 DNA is TGCGCTCTTGGGTTAACTAATAGGGATACGGGGTTGGCGCTCATCTTT.

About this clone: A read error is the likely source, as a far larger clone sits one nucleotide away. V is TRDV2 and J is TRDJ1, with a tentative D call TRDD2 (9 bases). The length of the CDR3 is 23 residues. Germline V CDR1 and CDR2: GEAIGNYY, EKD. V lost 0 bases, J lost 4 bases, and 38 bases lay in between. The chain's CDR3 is CACDTLSLPSYGVLGIHGDKLIF. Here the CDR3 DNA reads TGTGCCTGTGACACCTTAAGTCTACCTTCCTACGGAGTTCTGGGGATACATGGCGATAAACTCATCTTT.

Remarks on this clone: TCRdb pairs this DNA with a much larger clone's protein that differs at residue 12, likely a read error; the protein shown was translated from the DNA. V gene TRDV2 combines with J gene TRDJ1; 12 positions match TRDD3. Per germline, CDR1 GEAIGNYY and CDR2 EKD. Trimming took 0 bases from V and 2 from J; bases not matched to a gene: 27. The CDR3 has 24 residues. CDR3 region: CACDTGEKEYLAGGYEGGTDKLIF. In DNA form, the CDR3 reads TGTGCCTGTGACACCGGAGAGAAGGAATACCTTGCTGGGGGATACGAGGGAGGTACCGATAAACTCATCTTT.

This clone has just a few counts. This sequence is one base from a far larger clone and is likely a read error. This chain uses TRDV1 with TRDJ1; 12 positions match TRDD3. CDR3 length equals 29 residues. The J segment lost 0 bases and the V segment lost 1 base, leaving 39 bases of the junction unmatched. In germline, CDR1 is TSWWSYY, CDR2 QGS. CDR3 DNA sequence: TGTGCTCTTGGGGAACCCTCGGCCTTCCCCTGCGGTACTGGGGGATACCCGCGGAGAGTTTCTTCGTACACCGATAAACTCATCTTT. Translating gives CALGEPSAFPCGTGGYPRRVSSYTDKLIF.

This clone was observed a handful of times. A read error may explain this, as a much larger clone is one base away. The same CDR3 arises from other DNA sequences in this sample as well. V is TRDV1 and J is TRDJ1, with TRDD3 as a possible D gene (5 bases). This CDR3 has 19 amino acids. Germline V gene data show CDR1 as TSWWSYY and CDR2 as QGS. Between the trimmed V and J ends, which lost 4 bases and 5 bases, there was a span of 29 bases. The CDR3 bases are TGTGCTCTTGGGGGATCTTCTTACGCCCTCTGGGTTTATTCTGATAAACTCATCTTT. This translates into CALGGSSYALWVYSDKLIF.

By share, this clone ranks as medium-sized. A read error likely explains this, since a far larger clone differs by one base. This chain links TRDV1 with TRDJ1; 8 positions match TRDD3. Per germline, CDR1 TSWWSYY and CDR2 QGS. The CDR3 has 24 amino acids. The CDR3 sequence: CALGELYGPLYWGPTPRTTDRLIF. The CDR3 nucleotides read TGTGCTCTTGGGGAACTGTACGGGCCCCTTTACTGGGGGCCGACTCCGAGAACCACCGATAGACTCATCTTT.

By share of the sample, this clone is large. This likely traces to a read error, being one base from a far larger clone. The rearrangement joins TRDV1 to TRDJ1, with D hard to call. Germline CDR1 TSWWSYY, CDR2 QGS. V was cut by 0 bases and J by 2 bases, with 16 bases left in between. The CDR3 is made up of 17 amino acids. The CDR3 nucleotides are TGTGCTCTTGGGGAACTCCCGCGCCGCCACCTGACCGATAAACTCATCTTT. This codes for CALGELPRRHLTDKLIF.

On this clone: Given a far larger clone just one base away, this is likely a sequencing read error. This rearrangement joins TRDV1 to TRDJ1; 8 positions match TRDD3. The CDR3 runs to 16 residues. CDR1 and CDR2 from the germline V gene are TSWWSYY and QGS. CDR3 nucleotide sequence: TGTGCTCCTGGGTTAACTAATAGGGATACGGGGTTGGCGCTCATCTTT. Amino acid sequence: CAPGLTNRDTGLALIF.

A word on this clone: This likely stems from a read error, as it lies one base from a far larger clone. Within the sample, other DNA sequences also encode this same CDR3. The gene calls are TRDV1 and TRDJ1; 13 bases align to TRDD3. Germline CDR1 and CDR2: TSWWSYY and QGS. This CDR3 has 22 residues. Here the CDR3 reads CALGDLRPSTGGYGHGTDKLIF. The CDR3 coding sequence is TGCGCTCTTGGGGACCTACGCCCCAGTACTGGGGGATACGGTCACGGCACCGATAAACTCATCTTT.

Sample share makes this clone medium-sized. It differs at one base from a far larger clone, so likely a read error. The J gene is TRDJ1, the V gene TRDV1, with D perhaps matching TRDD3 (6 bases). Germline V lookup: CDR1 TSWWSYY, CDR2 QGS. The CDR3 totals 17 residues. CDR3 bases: TGTGCTCCTGGGGAACTCCCGCGCCACCACCTGACCGATAAACTCATCTTT. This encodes CAPGELPRHHLTDKLIF.

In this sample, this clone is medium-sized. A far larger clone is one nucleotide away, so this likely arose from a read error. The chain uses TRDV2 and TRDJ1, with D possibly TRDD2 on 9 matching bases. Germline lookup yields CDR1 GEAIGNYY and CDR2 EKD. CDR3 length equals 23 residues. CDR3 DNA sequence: TGTGCCTGTGGCACCTTAAGTCTACCTTCCTACGGAGTTCTGGGGATACATAGCGATAAACTCATCTTT. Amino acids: CACGTLSLPSYGVLGIHSDKLIF.

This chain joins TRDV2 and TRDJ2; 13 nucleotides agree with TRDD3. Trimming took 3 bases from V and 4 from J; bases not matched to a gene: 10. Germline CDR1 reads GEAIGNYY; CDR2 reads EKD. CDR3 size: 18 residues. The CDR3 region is CACDAVLGDTRKTAQLFF. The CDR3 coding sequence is TGTGCCTGTGACGCGGTACTGGGGGATACGCGGAAGACAGCACAACTCTTCTTT.

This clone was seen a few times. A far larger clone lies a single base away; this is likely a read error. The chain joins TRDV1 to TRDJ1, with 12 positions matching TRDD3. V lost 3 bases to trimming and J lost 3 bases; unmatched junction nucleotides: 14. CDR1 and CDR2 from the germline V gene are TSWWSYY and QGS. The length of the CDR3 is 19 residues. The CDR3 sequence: CALGDLTLPSGGYADKLIF. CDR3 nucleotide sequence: TGTGCTCTTGGGGATCTTACTCTTCCTTCTGGGGGATACGCCGATAAACTCATCTTT.

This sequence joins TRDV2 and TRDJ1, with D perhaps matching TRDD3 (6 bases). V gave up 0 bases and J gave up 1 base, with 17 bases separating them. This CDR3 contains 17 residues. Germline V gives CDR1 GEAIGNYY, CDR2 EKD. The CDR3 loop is CACDTVVRGSSTDKLIF. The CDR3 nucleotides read TGTGCCTGTGACACCGTCGTTAGGGGATCCAGCACCGATAAACTCATCTTT.

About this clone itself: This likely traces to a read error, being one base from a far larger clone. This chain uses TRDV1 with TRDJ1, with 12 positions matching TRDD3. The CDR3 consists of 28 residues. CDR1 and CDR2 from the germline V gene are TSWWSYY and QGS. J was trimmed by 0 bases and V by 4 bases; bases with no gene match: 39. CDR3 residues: CALGAAEGVPFLPLPWGIRPSYTDKLIF. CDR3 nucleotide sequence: TGTGCTCTTGGGGCCGCCGAAGGGGTCCCCTTTTTACCCCTTCCCTGGGGGATACGCCCCTCGTACACCGATAAACTCATCTTT.

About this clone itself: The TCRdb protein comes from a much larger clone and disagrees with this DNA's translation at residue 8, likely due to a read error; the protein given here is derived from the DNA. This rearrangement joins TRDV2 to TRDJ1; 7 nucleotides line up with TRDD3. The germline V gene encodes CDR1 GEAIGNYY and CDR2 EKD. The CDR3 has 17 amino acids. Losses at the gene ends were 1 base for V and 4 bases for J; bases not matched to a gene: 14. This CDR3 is CACDTLTVGYRDDKLIF. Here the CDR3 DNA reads TGTGCCTGTGACACGCTTACTGTGGGATACCGAGACGATAAACTCATCTTT.

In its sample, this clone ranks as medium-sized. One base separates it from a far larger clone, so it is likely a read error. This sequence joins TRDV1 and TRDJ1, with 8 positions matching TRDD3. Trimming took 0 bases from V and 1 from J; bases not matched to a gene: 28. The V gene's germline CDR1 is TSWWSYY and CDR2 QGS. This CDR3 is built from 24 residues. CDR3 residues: CALGELYGPPYWGPTPRTTDKLIF. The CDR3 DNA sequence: TGTGCTCTTGGGGAACTGTACGGGCCCCCTTACTGGGGGCCGACTCCGAGAACCACCGATAAACTCATCTTT.

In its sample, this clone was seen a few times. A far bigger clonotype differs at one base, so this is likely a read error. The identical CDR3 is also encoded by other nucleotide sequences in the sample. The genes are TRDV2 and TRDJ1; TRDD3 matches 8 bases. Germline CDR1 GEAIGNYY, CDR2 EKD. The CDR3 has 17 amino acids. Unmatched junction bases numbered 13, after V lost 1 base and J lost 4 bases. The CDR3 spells CACDTLTGGYRDDKLIF. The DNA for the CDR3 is TGTGCCTGTGACACGCTTACTGGGGGGTACCGAGACGATAAACTCATCTTT.

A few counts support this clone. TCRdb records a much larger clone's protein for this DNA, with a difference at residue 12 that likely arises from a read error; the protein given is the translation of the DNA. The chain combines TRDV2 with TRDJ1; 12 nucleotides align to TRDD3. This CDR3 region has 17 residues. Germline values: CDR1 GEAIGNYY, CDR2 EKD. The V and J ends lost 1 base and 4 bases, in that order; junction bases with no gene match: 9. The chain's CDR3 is CACDTLTGGYRGDKLIF. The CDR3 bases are TGTGCCTGTGACACGCTTACTGGGGGATACCGAGGCGATAAACTCATCTTT.

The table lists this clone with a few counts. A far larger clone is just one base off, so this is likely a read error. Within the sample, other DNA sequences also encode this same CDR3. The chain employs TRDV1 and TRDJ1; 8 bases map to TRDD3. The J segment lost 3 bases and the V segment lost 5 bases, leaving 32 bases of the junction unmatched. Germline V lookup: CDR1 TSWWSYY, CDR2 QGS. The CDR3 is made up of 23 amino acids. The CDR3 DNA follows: TGTGCTCTTGGGACCCGTGCATTTCGGCCGCCACTGGGGGCTACTATGAGGTCCGATAAACTCATCTTT. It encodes CALGTRAFRPPLGATMRSDKLIF.

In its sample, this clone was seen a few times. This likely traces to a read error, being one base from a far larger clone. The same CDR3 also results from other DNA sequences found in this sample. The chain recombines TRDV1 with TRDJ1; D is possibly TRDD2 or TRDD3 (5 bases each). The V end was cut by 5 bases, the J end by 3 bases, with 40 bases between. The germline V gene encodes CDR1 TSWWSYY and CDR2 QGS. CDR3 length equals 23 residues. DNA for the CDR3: TGTGCTCTTGGGCCATCTAAAGGCCCATATCAGTGGGGCCCCTACCCGGTGTCCGATAAACTCATCTTT. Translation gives CALGPSKGPYQWGPYPVSDKLIF.

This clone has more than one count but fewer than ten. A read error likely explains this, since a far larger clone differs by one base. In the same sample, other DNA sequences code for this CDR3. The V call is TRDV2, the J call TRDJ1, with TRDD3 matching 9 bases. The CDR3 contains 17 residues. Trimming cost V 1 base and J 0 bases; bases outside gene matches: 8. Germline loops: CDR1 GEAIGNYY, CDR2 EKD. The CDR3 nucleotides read TGTGCCTGTGACACAGTGGGGGATATGCCCGACACCGATAAACTCATCTTT. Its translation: CACDTVGDMPDTDKLIF.

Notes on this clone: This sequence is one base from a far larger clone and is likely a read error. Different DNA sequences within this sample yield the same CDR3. CDR3 coding DNA: TGTGCCCTTGGGGTTAAGACCAGGGATGTTGGACTCATCTTT. This gives the protein CALGVKTRDVGLIF. The chain joins TRDV1 to TRDJ1; maybe TRDD3 (5 bases). The CDR3 length is 14 residues. The germline gives CDR1 TSWWSYY, CDR2 QGS.

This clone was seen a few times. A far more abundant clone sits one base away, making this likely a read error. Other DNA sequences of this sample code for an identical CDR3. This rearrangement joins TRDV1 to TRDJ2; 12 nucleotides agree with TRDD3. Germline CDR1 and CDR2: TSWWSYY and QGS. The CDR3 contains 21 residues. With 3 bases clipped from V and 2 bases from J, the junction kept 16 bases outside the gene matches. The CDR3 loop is CALGDLSYDWGIPALTAQLFF. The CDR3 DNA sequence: TGTGCTCTTGGGGATCTTTCCTACGACTGGGGGATACCAGCCTTGACAGCACAACTCTTCTTT.

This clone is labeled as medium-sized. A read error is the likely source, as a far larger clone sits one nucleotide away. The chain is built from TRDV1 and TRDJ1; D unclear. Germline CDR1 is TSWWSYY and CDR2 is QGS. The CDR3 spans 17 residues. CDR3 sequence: CALGELPRHHLTDRLIF. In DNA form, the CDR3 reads TGTGCTCTTGGGGAACTCCCGCGCCACCACCTGACCGATAGACTCATCTTT.